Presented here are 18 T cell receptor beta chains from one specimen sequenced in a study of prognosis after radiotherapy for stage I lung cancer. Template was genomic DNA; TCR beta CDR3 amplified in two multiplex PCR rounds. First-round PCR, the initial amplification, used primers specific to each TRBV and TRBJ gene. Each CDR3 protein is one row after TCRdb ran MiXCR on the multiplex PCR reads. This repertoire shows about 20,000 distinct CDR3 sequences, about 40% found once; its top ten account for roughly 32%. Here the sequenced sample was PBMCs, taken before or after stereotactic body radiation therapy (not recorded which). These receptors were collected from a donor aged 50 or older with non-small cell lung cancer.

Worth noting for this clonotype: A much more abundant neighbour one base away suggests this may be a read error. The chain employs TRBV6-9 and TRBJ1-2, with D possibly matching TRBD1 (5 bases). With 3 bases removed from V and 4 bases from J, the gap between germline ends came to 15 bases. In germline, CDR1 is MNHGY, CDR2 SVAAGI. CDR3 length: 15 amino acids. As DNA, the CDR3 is TGTGCCAGCAGTTACAAGACAGTGACCAGCTATGGCTACACCTTC. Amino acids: CASSYKTVTSYGYTF.

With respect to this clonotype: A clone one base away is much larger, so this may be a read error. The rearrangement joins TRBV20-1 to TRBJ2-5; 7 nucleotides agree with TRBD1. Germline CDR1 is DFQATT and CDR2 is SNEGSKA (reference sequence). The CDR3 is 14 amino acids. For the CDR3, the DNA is TGCAGTTCTAGAGCCGGCGGACAGGAAGAGACCCAGTACTTC. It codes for CSSRAGGQEETQYF.

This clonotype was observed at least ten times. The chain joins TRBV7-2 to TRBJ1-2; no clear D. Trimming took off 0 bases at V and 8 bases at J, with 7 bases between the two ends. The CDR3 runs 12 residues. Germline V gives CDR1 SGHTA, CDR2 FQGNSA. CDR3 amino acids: CASSLARYGYTF. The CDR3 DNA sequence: TGTGCCAGCAGCTTAGCCCGTTACGGCTACACCTTC.

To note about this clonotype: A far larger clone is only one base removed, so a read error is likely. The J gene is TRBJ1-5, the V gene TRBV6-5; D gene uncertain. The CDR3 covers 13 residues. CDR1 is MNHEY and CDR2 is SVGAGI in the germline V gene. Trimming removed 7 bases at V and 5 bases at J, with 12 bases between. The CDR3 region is CASISRLDQPQHF. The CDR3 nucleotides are TGTGCCAGCATATCGCGACTCGATCAGCCCCAGCATTTT.

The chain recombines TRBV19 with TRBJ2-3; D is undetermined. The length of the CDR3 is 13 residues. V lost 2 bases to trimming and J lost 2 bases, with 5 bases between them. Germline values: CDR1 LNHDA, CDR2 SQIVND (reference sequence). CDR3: CASSITPTDTQYF. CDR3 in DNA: TGTGCCAGTAGTATAACACCCACAGATACGCAGTATTTT.

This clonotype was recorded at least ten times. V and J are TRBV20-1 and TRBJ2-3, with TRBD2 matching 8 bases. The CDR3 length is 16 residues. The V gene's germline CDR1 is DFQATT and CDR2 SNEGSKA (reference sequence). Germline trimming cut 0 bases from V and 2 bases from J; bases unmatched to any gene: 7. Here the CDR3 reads CSARDPAGDTTDTQYF. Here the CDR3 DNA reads TGCAGTGCTAGAGACCCAGCGGGAGACACCACAGATACGCAGTATTTT.

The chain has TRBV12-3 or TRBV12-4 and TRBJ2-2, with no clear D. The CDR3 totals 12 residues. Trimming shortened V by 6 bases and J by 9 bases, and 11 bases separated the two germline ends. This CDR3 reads CASSQPGWELFF. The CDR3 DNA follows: TGTGCCAGCAGCCAACCCGGTTGGGAGCTGTTTTTT.

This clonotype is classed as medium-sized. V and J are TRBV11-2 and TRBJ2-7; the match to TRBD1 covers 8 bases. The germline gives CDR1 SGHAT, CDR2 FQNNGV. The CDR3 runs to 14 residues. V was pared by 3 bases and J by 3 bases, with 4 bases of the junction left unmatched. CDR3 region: CASSFGTGNYEQYF. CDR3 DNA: TGTGCCAGCAGCTTCGGGACAGGAAACTACGAGCAGTACTTC.

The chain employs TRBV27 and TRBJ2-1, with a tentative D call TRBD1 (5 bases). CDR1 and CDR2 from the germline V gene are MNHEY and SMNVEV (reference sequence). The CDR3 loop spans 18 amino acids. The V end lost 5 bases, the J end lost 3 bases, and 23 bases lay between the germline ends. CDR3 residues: CASSTIAYRRKNYNEQFF. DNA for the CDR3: TGTGCCAGCAGTACAATCGCTTACAGGAGAAAAAACTACAATGAGCAGTTCTTC.

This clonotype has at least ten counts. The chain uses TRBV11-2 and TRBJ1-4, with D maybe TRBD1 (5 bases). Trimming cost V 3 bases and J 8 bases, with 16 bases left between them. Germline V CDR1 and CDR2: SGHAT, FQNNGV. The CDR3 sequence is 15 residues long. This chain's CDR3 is CASSFSWGAGEKLFF. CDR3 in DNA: TGTGCCAGCAGCTTCAGCTGGGGCGCCGGAGAAAAACTGTTTTTT.

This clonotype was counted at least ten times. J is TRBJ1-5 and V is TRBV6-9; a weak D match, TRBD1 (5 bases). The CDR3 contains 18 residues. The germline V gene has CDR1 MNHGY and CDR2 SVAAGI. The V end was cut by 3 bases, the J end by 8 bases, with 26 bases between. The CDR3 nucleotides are TGTGCCAGCAGTTACCCCACAGGCGGAACCAATACTCTAGAGCCCCAGCATTTT. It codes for CASSYPTGGTNTLEPQHF.

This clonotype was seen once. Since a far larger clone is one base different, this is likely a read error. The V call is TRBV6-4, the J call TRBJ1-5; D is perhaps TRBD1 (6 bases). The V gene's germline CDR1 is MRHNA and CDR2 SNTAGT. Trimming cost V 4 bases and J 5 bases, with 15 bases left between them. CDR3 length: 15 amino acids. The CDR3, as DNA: TGTGCCAGCAGTGCTATCCGGGACACCGATCAGCCCCAGCATTTT. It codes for CASSAIRDTDQPQHF.

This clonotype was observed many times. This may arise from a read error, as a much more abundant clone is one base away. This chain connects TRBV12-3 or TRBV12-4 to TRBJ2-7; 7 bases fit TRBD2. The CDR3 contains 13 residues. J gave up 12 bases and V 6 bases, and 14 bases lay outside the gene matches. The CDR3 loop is CASRSSGSQRGYF. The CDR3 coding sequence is TGTGCCAGCAGGTCTAGCGGTTCCCAAAGAGGGTACTTC.

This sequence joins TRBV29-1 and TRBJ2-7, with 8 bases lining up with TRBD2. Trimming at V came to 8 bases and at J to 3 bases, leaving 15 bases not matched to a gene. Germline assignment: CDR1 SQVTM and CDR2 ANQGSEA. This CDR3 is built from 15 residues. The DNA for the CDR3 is TGCAGCTCTCGGACTAGCAGGAGTGGGATCTACGAGCAGTACTTC. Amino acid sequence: CSSRTSRSGIYEQYF.

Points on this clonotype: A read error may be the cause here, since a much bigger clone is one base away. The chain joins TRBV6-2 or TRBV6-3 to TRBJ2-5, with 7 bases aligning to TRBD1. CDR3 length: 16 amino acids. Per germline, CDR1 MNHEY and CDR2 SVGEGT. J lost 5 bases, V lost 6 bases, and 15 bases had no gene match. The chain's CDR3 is CASSPDRVAPGETQYF. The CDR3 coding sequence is TGTGCCAGCAGCCCCGACAGGGTGGCCCCTGGGGAGACCCAGTACTTC.

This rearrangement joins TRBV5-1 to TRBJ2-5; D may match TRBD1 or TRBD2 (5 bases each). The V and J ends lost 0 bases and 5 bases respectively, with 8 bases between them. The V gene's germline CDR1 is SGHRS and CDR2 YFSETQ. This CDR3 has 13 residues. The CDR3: CASSLGWGETQYF. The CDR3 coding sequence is TGCGCCAGCAGCTTGGGATGGGGGGAGACCCAGTACTTC.

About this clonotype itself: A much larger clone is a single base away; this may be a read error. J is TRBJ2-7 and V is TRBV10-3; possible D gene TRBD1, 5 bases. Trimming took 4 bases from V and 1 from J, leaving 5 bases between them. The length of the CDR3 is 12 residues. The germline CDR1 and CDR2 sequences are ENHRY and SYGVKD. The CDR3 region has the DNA TGTGCCATCAGTGGACAGTCCTACGAGCAGTACTTC. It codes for CAISGQSYEQYF.

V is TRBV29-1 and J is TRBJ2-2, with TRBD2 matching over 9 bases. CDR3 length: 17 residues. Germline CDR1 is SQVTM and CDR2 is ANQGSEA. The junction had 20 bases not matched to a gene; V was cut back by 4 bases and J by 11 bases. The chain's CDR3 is CSVGVGSGGPNTGELFF. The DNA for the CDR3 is TGCAGCGTTGGAGTAGGGAGCGGGGGGCCGAACACTGGTGAGCTGTTTTTT.